This passage covers 20 T cell receptor beta chains from one sample sequenced in a study of regulatory T cells in long-lasting Graves disease. The authors built TCR beta libraries using iRepertoire HTBI primers and Arm-PCR of CDR3 regions. TCRdb passed the multiplex PCR reads through MiXCR, listing each CDR3 protein once. The sample has about 300,000 distinct CDR3 sequences, roughly 18% seen once; the top ten hold about 40%. Time point of the sample: newly diagnosed GD, antithyroid drugs for less than 3 months. TCR sequences were obtained from RNA taken from PBMCs. Specimen: peripheral blood mononuclear cells (PBMCs), collected at new diagnosis, from a patient treated with antithyroid drugs. The receptors here all came from a female donor with Graves disease.

This clonotype was counted many times. This chain joins TRBV6-1 and TRBJ2-1; the match to TRBD2 covers 10 bases. The CDR3 length is 15 residues. Trimming removed 6 bases from V and 6 bases from J; junction bases left unmatched: 8. Germline V lookup: CDR1 MNHNS, CDR2 SASEGT. CDR3 sequence reads: CASSPGTSVRNEQFF. For the CDR3, the DNA is TGTGCCAGCAGCCCCGGGACTAGCGTTCGCAATGAGCAGTTCTTC.

The chain links TRBV20-1 to TRBJ2-7; TRBD2 matches 8 bases. The germline gives CDR1 DFQATT, CDR2 SNEGSKA (reference sequence). Germline trimming cut 3 bases from V and 5 bases from J; bases unmatched to any gene: 9. This CDR3 has 14 amino acids. CDR3 protein: CSASQAGGLNEQYF. The CDR3 coding sequence is TGCAGTGCTAGTCAGGCGGGAGGCCTGAACGAGCAGTACTTC.

This chain links TRBV5-1 with TRBJ2-7; 7 bases are shared with TRBD2. This CDR3 comprises 15 residues. CDR1 is SGHRS, CDR2 YFSETQ, per germline. Unmatched junction bases numbered 9, after V lost 4 bases and J lost 2 bases. The CDR3: CASSRAASGPYEQYF. CDR3 coding DNA: TGCGCCAGCAGCCGGGCAGCTAGCGGTCCCTACGAGCAGTACTTC.

This clonotype showed up many times. This chain connects TRBV27 to TRBJ2-3, with 9 bases aligning to TRBD2. The V gene's germline CDR1 is MNHEY and CDR2 SMNVEV (reference sequence). This CDR3 is built from 17 residues. The J segment lost 5 bases and the V segment lost 9 bases, leaving 18 bases of the junction unmatched. The CDR3 DNA follows: TGTGCCAGTCAGATCCGCCTACTTAGCGGGAGTGGAGATACGCAGTATTTT. Translated: CASQIRLLSGSGDTQYF.

This clonotype was observed many times. The chain couples TRBV28 to TRBJ1-5, with D possibly being TRBD1 (6 bases). V lost 4 bases and J 2 bases, leaving 18 bases between the germline ends. CDR1 and CDR2 (germline): MDHEN, SYDVKM. This CDR3 spans 17 amino acids. The CDR3 sequence is CASSSIQGFQGNQPQHF. In nucleotides, the CDR3 is TGTGCCAGCAGTTCAATCCAGGGGTTTCAGGGCAATCAGCCCCAGCATTTT.

There are many counts of this clonotype. V usage is TRBV14 and J usage is TRBJ1-1; unclear D gene. Looked up from germline, CDR1 is SGHDN and CDR2 is FVKESK. V shed 0 bases and J shed 2 bases, with 13 bases lying between them. This CDR3 has 16 residues. CDR3 sequence (DNA): TGTGCCAGCAGCCAAGATTTAGGCCAGGTTAACACTGAAGCTTTCTTT. Amino acid sequence: CASSQDLGQVNTEAFF.

With respect to this clonotype: As the CDR3 is not closed by the conserved phenylalanine or tryptophan, this likely results from a read error. The genes are TRBV6-1 and TRBJ2-5; possibly TRBD1 for D (5 bases). The germline V gene encodes CDR1 MNHNS and CDR2 SASEGT. V was pared by 6 bases and J by 4 bases, with 21 bases between. This CDR3 contains 16 residues. CDR3 in amino acids: CASRFRAPRGGETQYL. The CDR3 bases are TGTGCCAGCAGATTCCGGGCCCCAAGGGGTGGAGAGACCCAGTACCTC.

This clonotype was seen a single time. The chain couples TRBV12-3 or TRBV12-4 to TRBJ2-6, with 7 positions matching TRBD1. The CDR3 runs to 17 residues. The J segment lost 0 bases and the V segment lost 4 bases, leaving 6 bases of the junction unmatched. The DNA of the CDR3 is TGTGCCAGCAGTTCACGACAGGGTAGCTCTGGGGCCAACGTCCTGACTTTC. Translating it yields CASSSRQGSSGANVLTF.

At least ten counts were recorded for this clonotype. The chain carries TRBV12-3 or TRBV12-4 and TRBJ1-4; 7 bases are shared with TRBD1. V shed 5 bases and J 2 bases; nucleotides not matched to a gene: 8. This CDR3 has 16 amino acids. Here the CDR3 DNA reads TGTGCCAGCAGTCTTATGACAGGGCGCACTAATGAAAAACTGTTTTTT. Its protein is CASSLMTGRTNEKLFF.

This clonotype was counted many times. The rearrangement links TRBV9 to TRBJ2-3; 7 nucleotides agree with TRBD1. This CDR3 is built from 15 residues. The germline V gene has CDR1 SGDLS and CDR2 YYNGEE. Losses at the gene ends were 0 bases for V and 1 base for J; bases not matched to a gene: 2. The CDR3 here is CASSVGGTGTDTQYF. CDR3 DNA: TGTGCCAGCAGCGTAGGAGGGACAGGCACAGATACGCAGTATTTT. Combining the CDR3 with reference TRBV9 and TRBJ2-3 gives the whole variable domain DSGVTQTPKHLITATGQRVTLRCSPRSGDLSVYWYQQSLDQGLQFLIQYYNGEERAKGNILERFSAQQFPDLHSELNLSSLELGDSALYFCASSVGGTGTDTQYFGPGTRLTVL.

The gene calls are TRBV28 and TRBJ2-3; TRBD2 agrees at 9 bases. Germline CDR1 is MDHEN and CDR2 is SYDVKM. This CDR3 has 16 residues. Trimming removed 5 bases from V and 6 bases from J; junction bases left unmatched: 12. The CDR3 spells CASSLIWREGGDTQYF. CDR3 DNA sequence: TGTGCCAGCAGTCTTATTTGGCGGGAGGGTGGGGATACGCAGTATTTT.

This clonotype came up many times. This sequence joins TRBV28 and TRBJ2-1; 9 bases agree with TRBD2. J lost 1 base, V lost 3 bases, and 4 bases had no gene match. CDR1 is MDHEN, CDR2 SYDVKM, per germline. CDR3 size: 16 residues. The CDR3 sequence: CASSFSGSESYNEQFF. In nucleotides, the CDR3 is TGTGCCAGCAGTTTTAGCGGGAGCGAATCCTACAATGAGCAGTTCTTC. Full variable domain (rest looked up from reference TRBV28 and TRBJ2-1): DVKVTQSSRYLVKRTGEKVFLECVQDMDHENMFWYRQDPGLGLRLIYFSYDVKMKEKGDIPEGYSVSREKKERFSLILESASTNQTSMYLCASSFSGSESYNEQFFGPGTRLTVL.

This clonotype was picked up many times. V gene TRBV6-2 or TRBV6-3 combines with J gene TRBJ1-1; perhaps TRBD1 as D (6 bases). This CDR3 region has 12 residues. V was shortened by 11 bases and J by 4 bases, with 14 bases between the two germline ends. Germline V gene lookup returns CDR1 MNHEY and CDR2 SVGEGT. The CDR3 protein is CAATRGFTEAFF. The CDR3 coding sequence is TGTGCCGCAACCAGGGGATTCACTGAAGCTTTCTTT.

Note on this clonotype: Only one base separates this from a far larger clonotype, so it likely reflects a read error. This rearrangement joins TRBV7-9 to TRBJ1-1; the D is unclear. The CDR3 has 14 residues. Per the germline V gene, CDR1 is SEHNR and CDR2 is FQNEAQ (reference sequence). The CDR3 region has the DNA TGTGCCAGCAGCTCGGTTGACAAGAACACTGGAGCTTTCTTT. Encoded protein: CASSSVDKNTGAFF.

V gene TRBV4-1 combines with J gene TRBJ2-6; 12 nucleotides line up with TRBD2. The V gene's germline CDR1 is MGHRA and CDR2 YSYEKL. This CDR3 has 19 residues. The junction had 8 bases not matched to a gene; V was cut back by 3 bases and J by 2 bases. CDR3 DNA sequence: TGCGCCAGCAGCCAGTTTGGCCTAGCGGGAGGGACTGGGGCCAACGTCCTGACTTTC. This gives the protein CASSQFGLAGGTGANVLTF.

The chain links TRBV11-3 to TRBJ2-7; 10 bases are a match to TRBD2. Germline V lookup: CDR1 SGHNT, CDR2 YENEEA. With V trimmed by 3 bases and J by 3 bases, 5 bases remained unmatched. This CDR3 spans 15 amino acids. The CDR3 coding sequence is TGTGCCAGCAGCTTTATTCTAGCGGGAGACTACGAGCAGTACTTC. Amino acids: CASSFILAGDYEQYF.

This clonotype came up many times. The chain uses TRBV7-9 and TRBJ2-1; the match to TRBD2 covers 14 bases. This CDR3 region has 15 residues. Germline V gives CDR1 SEHNR, CDR2 FQNEAQ (reference sequence). With V trimmed by 3 bases and J by 6 bases, 1 base remained unmatched. The CDR3 here is CASSFGTSGSNEQFF. In DNA form, the CDR3 reads TGTGCCAGCAGCTTTGGGACTAGCGGGAGCAATGAGCAGTTCTTC.

This clonotype showed up just a few times. The chain has TRBV6-1 and TRBJ2-4; weak D call: TRBD1 (5 bases). The CDR3 totals 13 residues. V dropped 6 bases and J dropped 8 bases, with 14 bases sitting between them. The germline V gene encodes CDR1 MNHNS and CDR2 SASEGT. In nucleotides, the CDR3 is TGTGCCAGCAGGGACAAGCTTGGGGACATTCAGTACTTC. Amino acids: CASRDKLGDIQYF.

This clonotype was observed at least ten times. J is TRBJ2-2 and V is TRBV19; D gene ambiguous. The V gene's germline CDR1 is LNHDA and CDR2 SQIVND (reference sequence). There are 14 residues in the CDR3. The V end lost 3 bases, the J end lost 8 bases, and 13 bases lay between the germline ends. Written as DNA, the CDR3 is TGTGCCAGTAGTATCAGACCCTCTCGGGGGGAGCTGTTTTTT. Protein product: CASSIRPSRGELFF.

In this sample, this clonotype turned up many times. The chain recombines TRBV6-1 with TRBJ1-2; 7 positions match TRBD1. This CDR3 is 13 amino acids long. With V trimmed by 8 bases and J by 6 bases, 9 bases remained unmatched. CDR1 MNHNS and CDR2 SASEGT come from the germline V gene. CDR3 amino acids: CASRQDRVDGYTF. The CDR3 nucleotides are TGTGCCAGCCGACAAGACAGGGTCGATGGCTACACCTTC.